The clone carrying this T cell receptor (beta chain) was seen at least ten times. What it binds is not known. This sample is part of a study of T cells after yellow fever vaccination. Findings and limits, study-wide: Secondary responses were weaker yet peaked faster, day 5 versus 15. A small proportion of clonotypes was detected in both the CD4 and CD8 compartments. Among primary-vaccination clones, most reappeared after the booster, at about 95% for CD4 and 85% to 90% for CD8.

The CDR3 has 17 residues. Germline V gene data show CDR1 as MNHEY and CDR2 as SMNVEV (reference sequence). V gave up 4 bases and J gave up 7 bases, with 22 bases separating them. Each CDR3 protein gets one entry after TCRdb re-called the 5' RACE reads with MiXCR. The table has around 120,000 distinct CDR3 sequences, roughly 7.2% seen once. The sequences come from CD4+ T cells sorted from PBMCs, collected around 45 days after the first yellow fever vaccination. This TCR came from a man younger than 35 who received the YFV17D yellow fever vaccine. This chain links TRBV27 with TRBJ2-2; D possibly corresponds to TRBD1 (6 bases). CDR3 amino acids: CASSSPETGMGGGELFF. In DNA form, the CDR3 reads TGTGCCAGCAGTTCGCCGGAAACAGGGATGGGCGGCGGGGAGCTGTTTTTT.